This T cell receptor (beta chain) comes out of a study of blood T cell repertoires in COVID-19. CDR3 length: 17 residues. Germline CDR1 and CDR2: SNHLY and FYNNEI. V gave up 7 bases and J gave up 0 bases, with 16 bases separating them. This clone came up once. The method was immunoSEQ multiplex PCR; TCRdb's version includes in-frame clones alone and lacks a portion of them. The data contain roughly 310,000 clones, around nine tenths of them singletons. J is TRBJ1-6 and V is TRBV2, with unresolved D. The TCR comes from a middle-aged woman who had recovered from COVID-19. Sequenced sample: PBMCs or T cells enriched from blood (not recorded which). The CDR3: CASTLAGHSSYNSPLHF. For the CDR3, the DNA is TGTGCCAGCACCCTGGCCGGTCACAGCTCCTATAATTCACCCCTCCACTTT.